These 6 T cell receptor beta chains originate from one sample sequenced in a study of CD8 T cells in ankylosing spondylitis. TCRdb re-called the 5' RACE reads with MiXCR, one entry per CDR3 protein. The data hold about 92,000 distinct CDR3 sequences, with around 10% observed a single time. Sequencing was performed on blood, either unsorted or a sorted T cell fraction (not recorded which). These TCRs come from a male donor with ankylosing spondylitis or in good health (not recorded which).

This clonotype was counted at least ten times. The chain is built from TRBV7-2 and TRBJ2-5; D gene uncertain. Trimming left V 4 bases short and J 5 bases short, with 8 bases between. The CDR3 is 12 residues long. Per germline, CDR1 SGHTA and CDR2 FQGNSA. The CDR3 spells CASSSPRETQYF. CDR3 DNA: TGTGCCAGCAGCTCCCCCAGGGAGACCCAGTACTTC. The variable domain in full, completed from reference TRBV7-2 and TRBJ2-5, reads GAGVSQSPSNKVTEKGKDVELRCDPISGHTALYWYRQSLGQGLEFLIYFQGNSAPDKSGLPSDRFSAERTGGSVSTLTIQRTQQEDSAVYLCASSSPRETQYFGPGTRLLVL.

This clonotype was detected once. This may arise from a read error, as a much more abundant clone is one base away. This chain links TRBV7-9 with TRBJ2-5; no firm D call. Germline assignment: CDR1 SEHNR and CDR2 FQNEAQ (reference sequence). The CDR3 spans 14 residues. V lost 1 base and J 5 bases, leaving 11 bases between the germline ends. The CDR3 DNA reads as TGTGCCAGCAGCTTAGGTCATGAGCGTGAGACCCAGTACTTC. Its translation: CASSLGHERETQYF.

This clonotype was seen a few times. The CDR3 region is CASSYSPENTEAFF. CDR3 in DNA: TGTGCCAGCAGTTATAGCCCGGAGAACACTGAAGCTTTCTTT. The chain uses TRBV27 and TRBJ1-1, with unresolved D. V was clipped by 4 bases and J by 1 base, with 10 bases between them. This CDR3 spans 14 amino acids. In germline, CDR1 is MNHEY, CDR2 SMNVEV (reference sequence).

The chain carries TRBV7-2 and TRBJ1-2, with a weak D call TRBD1 (5 bases). V lost 5 bases and J 6 bases, leaving 16 bases between the germline ends. The CDR3 has 14 amino acids. The germline V gene encodes CDR1 SGHTA and CDR2 FQGNSA. The CDR3 loop is CASSKRGQVDGYTF. The CDR3 DNA reads as TGTGCCAGCAGCAAACGAGGACAAGTAGATGGCTACACCTTC.

J is TRBJ2-7 and V is TRBV19; maybe TRBD1 (6 bases). This CDR3 has 14 residues. Germline-derived CDR1 and CDR2 are LNHDA and SQIVND (reference sequence). V was trimmed by 4 bases and J by 1 base, leaving 11 bases between them. CDR3 nucleotides: TGTGCCAGTAGTAACCGGGACACTTCCTACGAGCAGTACTTC. It encodes CASSNRDTSYEQYF.

There are a few counts of this clonotype. V usage is TRBV7-9 and J usage is TRBJ2-5; D possibly corresponds to TRBD2 (5 bases). This CDR3 spans 13 amino acids. V lost 5 bases, J lost 7 bases, and 14 bases lay in between. Germline V gene data show CDR1 as SEHNR and CDR2 as FQNEAQ (reference sequence). In DNA, the CDR3 is TGTGCCAGCAGCCCCGGAGCAAGCGGGACCCAGTACTTC. It specifies CASSPGASGTQYF.